This T cell receptor (beta chain) was recorded in a study of T cells after posttransplantation cyclophosphamide. Produced via immunoSEQ multiplex PCR; TCRdb's table is partial and in-frame only. The counts give about 10,000 clones, none of them seen only once; approximately 3.6% is held by the top ten. Overall study results and limits: Later blood repertoires were often dominated by clones from the donor CD8+ memory compartment. TRB clonality was highly associated with recipient CMV seropositivity and reactivation.

Of note for this clone: The antigen is undetermined.

Germline assignment: CDR1 SQVTM and CDR2 ANQGSEA. The CDR3 consists of 14 residues. J lost 12 bases, V lost 3 bases, and 12 bases had no gene match. Cyclophosphamide on days +3 and +4 followed busulfan-fludarabine conditioning and a marrow graft. The material sequenced was PBMCs, taken less than 370 days after allogeneic stem cell transplant with posttransplant cyclophosphamide. This chain connects TRBV29-1 to TRBJ2-1; TRBD1 matches 9 bases. The receptor comes from a male patient between 45 and 60 years old who received an allogeneic stem cell transplant from a related donor and was CMV-positive. The graft donor may be the source of some T cells. CDR3 sequence (DNA): TGCAGCGTTGATTTCGGGACAGGGCGCCCTGGGCAGTTCTTC. This encodes CSVDFGTGRPGQFF.